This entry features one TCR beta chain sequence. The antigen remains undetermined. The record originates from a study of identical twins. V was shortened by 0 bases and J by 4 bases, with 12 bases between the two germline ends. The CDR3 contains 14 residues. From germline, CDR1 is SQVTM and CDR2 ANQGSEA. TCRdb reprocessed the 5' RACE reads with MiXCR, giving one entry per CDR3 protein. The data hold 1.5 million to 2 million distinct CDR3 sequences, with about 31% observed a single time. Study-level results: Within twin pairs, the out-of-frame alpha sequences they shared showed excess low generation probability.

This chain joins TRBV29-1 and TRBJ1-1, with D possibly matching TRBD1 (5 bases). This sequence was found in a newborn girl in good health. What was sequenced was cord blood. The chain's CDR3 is CSVEEGRVGTEAFF. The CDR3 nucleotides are TGCAGCGTTGAAGAGGGCAGGGTTGGCACTGAAGCTTTCTTT.